These T cell receptor beta chains were read from a single sample in a study of T cell repertoires in cytomegalovirus infection. TCRdb analysed the reads with MiXCR anew, one entry per CDR3 protein. The sample gives more than 400,000 distinct CDR3 sequences, around 27% of which show up once; about 13% is in the top ten. Sequenced material: PBMCs. The receptors come from a human donor in good health (CMV status not recorded). Some clones in this sample may be carry-over from other donors' samples. CDR3s include the opening cysteine and the closing phenylalanine or tryptophan.

v_gene	j_gene	CDR3aa
TRBV19	TRBJ1-2	CASSRDRGLDYGYTF
TRBV7-2	TRBJ2-3	CASSLWASGTTDTQYF
TRBV11-2	TRBJ2-5	CASSPMGLQETQYF
TRBV20-1	TRBJ2-3	CSARKVTDTQYF
TRBV12-3/TRBV12-4	TRBJ1-4	CASRGQGGKLFF
TRBV7-2	TRBJ2-5	CASSFRTEGWETQYF
TRBV20-1	TRBJ1-6	CSAQESGATYNSPLHF
TRBV19	TRBJ2-3	CASSNQGESDTQYF
TRBV11-1	TRBJ1-1	CASSLTGGRLGDTEAFF
TRBV29-1	TRBJ1-4	CSVDLGGDEKLFF
TRBV6-2/TRBV6-3	TRBJ2-1	CASRTRERLLAGEQFF
TRBV5-5	TRBJ1-2	CASSLDTGDYGYTF
TRBV4-3	TRBJ2-7	CASSQEGPGKAYEQYF
TRBV12-3/TRBV12-4	TRBJ2-7	CASSLAPFQGQYF
TRBV18	TRBJ2-3	CASSPGEAFKTDTQYF
TRBV7-9	TRBJ2-2	CASSLSASGASSIGELFF
TRBV29-1	TRBJ1-1	CSVGTGGPNTEAFF
TRBV5-1	TRBJ2-7	CASSLGVTGEQYF
TRBV12-3/TRBV12-4	TRBJ2-5	CASSGQIQETQYF
TRBV9	TRBJ1-1	CASSAGGGTEAFF
TRBV11-3	TRBJ2-2	CASRPGAGELFF
TRBV28	TRBJ1-6	CASSLWMAETNSPLHF
TRBV20-1	TRBJ2-1	CSAVAGGYPYNEQFF
TRBV29-1	TRBJ1-3	CSVEEASGNTIYF
TRBV9	TRBJ2-1	CASSKGGTGYNEQFF
TRBV20-1	TRBJ2-1	CSAGPGQGAWNEQFF
TRBV7-2	TRBJ1-6	CASSLNTPFSPLHF
TRBV7-6	TRBJ2-5	CASSRGETQYF
TRBV20-1	TRBJ2-1	CSASPLAGAYNEQFF
TRBV27	TRBJ1-6	CASSLRVFGSPLHF
TRBV29-1	TRBJ1-1	CSVVWQGEAFF
TRBV12-3/TRBV12-4	TRBJ1-2	CASSLFSGGANYGYTF
TRBV28	TRBJ2-1	CASGPRGGRNEQFF
TRBV6-1	TRBJ2-1	CASRGRDRGRLLYNEQFF
TRBV11-2	TRBJ2-1	CASSIRPTSTVGSSEQFF
TRBV12-3/TRBV12-4	TRBJ2-1	CASSLAAGQFF
TRBV5-6	TRBJ2-3	CASSLRSGGYSTDTQYF
TRBV30	TRBJ1-1	CAWRTITGSLSEAFF
TRBV30	TRBJ2-3	CAWSILTSTDTQYF
TRBV25-1	TRBJ1-1	CASSEYRGARTEAFF
TRBV19	TRBJ2-1	CASSLGATGYNEQFF
TRBV20-1	TRBJ2-3	CSAPDSGRAADTQYF
TRBV7-9	TRBJ1-4	CASSITGGEKLFF
TRBV6-2/TRBV6-3	TRBJ2-7	CASRGDRAYEQYF
TRBV28	TRBJ2-6	CASSGHSSGANVLTF
TRBV19	TRBJ2-1	CASAGLAGQSSYNEQFF
TRBV7-9	TRBJ2-5	CASSSFRQGEETQYF
TRBV20-1	TRBJ2-3	CSASTPPGGGSTDTQYF
TRBV7-2	TRBJ2-3	CASSLGWVGLEPDTQYF
TRBV28	TRBJ1-2	CASSLVPRIGYWDYGYTF
TRBV7-8	TRBJ2-4	CASSKQGWKDIQYF
TRBV29-1	TRBJ1-5	CSAGRDNQPQHF
TRBV28	TRBJ1-4	CASSGRSKLFF
TRBV28	TRBJ2-7	CASSGGDRASYEQYF
TRBV5-6	TRBJ2-5	CASSLSGVGQETQYF